The entry that follows covers one T cell receptor beta chain sequence. The antigen remains unidentified. This sample was included in a study of T cells expressing NK-cell markers. Turning to the study itself: Each TCR beta repertoire originated in sorted T cells that were CD3+CD56+NKG2C+, CD3+CD56+NKG2C- or CD3+CD56-NKG2C+. Most of the eight sequenced donors were HCMV-seropositive; one was seronegative.

Study results and limitations: Nothing established the HCMV specificity of expanded NKG2C+ T cell clones. Of the CD8+ T cell pool in 5 to 7 donors, roughly 1.0-7.5% was accounted for by dominant NKG2C+ clonotypes.

The germline CDR1 and CDR2 sequences are SNHLY and FYNNEI. The CDR3 length is 14 residues. With the 5' RACE reads reprocessed, TCRdb shows one record per CDR3 protein and no DNA. This sample's clone table lists 250,000 or so distinct CDR3 sequences. The source of this sequence is a woman between 18 and 75 years old in good health. Sequenced sample: blood T cells: a sorted CD56 or NKG2C T cell subset, CD4+ or CD8+ T cells, or bulk PBMC T cells (not recorded which). The chain links TRBV2 to TRBJ2-1. The CDR3 sequence: CASSAPTSYNEQFF.